What follows are 18 T cell receptor beta chains derived from one specimen sequenced in a study of T cells after yellow fever vaccination. In TCRdb, the 5' RACE reads were re-called with MiXCR into one record per CDR3 protein. The data contain roughly 250,000 distinct CDR3 sequences, approximately 13% of them seen just once; the ten biggest clones take up about 0.54%. The input for sequencing was CD4+ T cells sorted from PBMCs, taken 45 days after the yellow fever booster vaccination. The receptors were sampled from a man between 25 and 39 years old who received the YFV17D yellow fever vaccine.

This clonotype was counted a few times. The chain links TRBV10-3 to TRBJ1-4; 7 bases match TRBD1. The CDR3 is made up of 14 amino acids. V shed 2 bases, J shed 5 bases, and the junction held 2 bases outside the gene matches. Germline CDR1 is ENHRY and CDR2 is SYGVKD. The chain's CDR3 is CAISERDRNEKLFF. The CDR3 DNA sequence: TGTGCCATCAGTGAGAGGGACAGAAATGAAAAACTGTTTTTT.

This chain links TRBV20-1 with TRBJ1-6; 8 bases line up with TRBD1. The CDR3 length is 15 residues. The germline V gene has CDR1 DFQATT and CDR2 SNEGSKA (reference sequence). V lost 6 bases and J lost 8; bases outside the gene matches: 12. The CDR3 sequence is CSAPRGAGGDSPLHF. The CDR3 nucleotides read TGCAGTGCGCCTAGGGGGGCAGGGGGCGATTCACCCCTCCACTTT.

V is TRBV5-6 and J is TRBJ2-5; D is possibly TRBD1 (6 bases). This CDR3 comprises 16 residues. Germline lookup yields CDR1 SGHDT and CDR2 YYEEEE. V was pared by 6 bases and J by 3 bases, with 21 bases between. The CDR3 DNA sequence: TGTGCCAGCACCGTGGGGGTAAGACAGGAAAAAGAGACCCAGTACTTC. Its translation is CASTVGVRQEKETQYF.

This clonotype was detected only a few times. The chain recombines TRBV12-3 or TRBV12-4 with TRBJ1-1; TRBD1 agrees at 7 bases. V was pared by 5 bases and J by 4 bases, with 13 bases of the junction left unmatched. This CDR3 contains 16 residues. The CDR3 sequence is CASSKTGKLTGTEAFF. The CDR3, as DNA: TGTGCCAGCAGTAAGACAGGGAAACTTACCGGCACTGAAGCTTTCTTT.

This chain joins TRBV5-1 and TRBJ1-2; D remains ambiguous. This CDR3 spans 17 amino acids. Germline V gene sequence: CDR1 SGHRS, CDR2 YFSETQ. Trimming left V 0 bases short and J 0 bases short, with 15 bases between. CDR3: CASSLGPSTGANYGYTF. DNA of the CDR3: TGCGCCAGCAGCTTGGGTCCGTCCACTGGGGCTAACTATGGCTACACCTTC. Based on the CDR3 plus reference TRBV5-1 and TRBJ1-2, the full variable domain is KAGVTQTPRYLIKTRGQQVTLSCSPISGHRSVSWYQQTPGQGLQFLFEYFSETQRNKGNFPGRFSGRQFSNSRSEMNVSTLELGDSALYLCASSLGPSTGANYGYTFGSGTRLTVV.

This clonotype was detected only a few times. The chain employs TRBV9 and TRBJ2-3, with unresolved D. This CDR3 region has 13 residues. Germline loops: CDR1 SGDLS, CDR2 YYNGEE. V gave up 0 bases and J gave up 4 bases, with 6 bases separating them. The CDR3 protein is CASSVEVPDTQYF. The CDR3 DNA is TGTGCCAGCAGCGTAGAAGTGCCAGATACGCAGTATTTT.

The chain carries TRBV7-8 and TRBJ2-7, with 7 nucleotides matching TRBD1. The trim removed 1 base at V and 2 bases at J, leaving 11 bases unmatched. This CDR3 has 17 residues. Per germline, CDR1 SGHVS and CDR2 FQNEAQ. The CDR3 DNA reads TGTGCCAGCAGCTTAGTTATTGACAGGGCTGGGGCCTACGAGCAGTACTTC. This sequence encodes CASSLVIDRAGAYEQYF.

CDR3 amino acids: CSARPPGHTDTQYF. CDR3 sequence (DNA): TGCAGTGCTAGACCCCCGGGGCACACAGATACGCAGTATTTT. The chain has TRBV20-1 and TRBJ2-3; either TRBD1 or TRBD2 may fit D (5 bases each). The CDR3 has 14 amino acids. Trimming left V 2 bases short and J 2 bases short, with 11 bases between. CDR1 DFQATT and CDR2 SNEGSKA come from the germline V gene (reference sequence).

This clonotype was detected a few times. The V gene is TRBV27, the J gene TRBJ1-2; D ambiguous. Trimming removed 2 bases at V and 7 bases at J, with 8 bases between. Germline V gene data show CDR1 as MNHEY and CDR2 as SMNVEV (reference sequence). CDR3 length: 12 residues. Written as DNA, the CDR3 is TGTGCCAGCAGTTTAGGTACGGGTGGCTACACCTTC. As protein: CASSLGTGGYTF.

This clonotype was seen only a few times. The V call is TRBV6-6, the J call TRBJ2-7; unclear D gene. The CDR3 loop spans 13 amino acids. The germline CDR1 and CDR2 sequences are MNHNY and SVGAGI (reference sequence). The V and J ends lost 0 bases and 7 bases respectively, with 10 bases between them. CDR3 loop: CASSYSGSREQYF. In nucleotides, the CDR3 is TGTGCCAGCAGTTACTCAGGTTCGCGGGAGCAGTACTTC.

The chain links TRBV29-1 to TRBJ2-3; TRBD2 is a possible D gene (6 bases). Germline V CDR1 and CDR2: SQVTM, ANQGSEA. V lost 6 bases and J 2 bases, leaving 18 bases between the germline ends. The CDR3 spans 15 residues. This chain's CDR3 is CSVRTGATYTDTQYF. In DNA, the CDR3 is TGCAGCGTCCGAACGGGAGCTACTTACACAGATACGCAGTATTTT.

This clonotype showed up just a few times. This chain joins TRBV5-1 and TRBJ1-2, with D hard to call. Germline V lookup: CDR1 SGHRS, CDR2 YFSETQ. V was shortened by 4 bases and J by 4 bases, with 11 bases between the two germline ends. CDR3 length: 13 residues. The CDR3: CASSVDVLYGYTF. As DNA, the CDR3 is TGCGCCAGCAGCGTGGACGTTCTCTATGGCTACACCTTC.

As DNA, the CDR3 is TGCAGTGCTATCCACCTCGGGGTTCCTATTGGCGAGACCCAGTACTTC. This gives the protein CSAIHLGVPIGETQYF. The rearrangement joins TRBV20-1 to TRBJ2-5; the D gene is possibly TRBD2 (5 bases). Germline values: CDR1 DFQATT, CDR2 SNEGSKA (reference sequence). This CDR3 spans 16 amino acids. V gave up 4 bases and J gave up 5 bases, with 23 bases separating them.

This clonotype was counted a few times. V is TRBV7-2 and J is TRBJ2-3; 12 bases are shared with TRBD2. V lost 5 bases and J lost 6; bases outside the gene matches: 6. CDR1 and CDR2 (germline): SGHTA, FQGNSA. The CDR3 loop spans 15 amino acids. In DNA, the CDR3 is TGTGCCAGCAGCGGTCTAGCGGGAGGGCCGGATACGCAGTATTTT. Amino acid sequence: CASSGLAGGPDTQYF.

This clonotype was recorded a few times. The J gene is TRBJ2-5, the V gene TRBV7-2; perhaps TRBD2 as D (5 bases). CDR3 length: 12 residues. CDR1 and CDR2 (germline): SGHTA, FQGNSA. V dropped 7 bases and J dropped 4 bases, with 10 bases sitting between them. The CDR3 here is CASKTRGETQYF. CDR3 nucleotides: TGTGCCAGCAAGACACGGGGAGAGACCCAGTACTTC.

This clonotype has a handful of counts. V is TRBV18 and J is TRBJ1-4; TRBD1 matches 9 bases. In germline, CDR1 is KGHSH, CDR2 LQKENI. V lost 6 bases, J lost 8 bases, and 10 bases stayed unmatched. The CDR3 totals 15 residues. DNA of the CDR3: TGTGCCAGCTCCCCGGGACAGGGTCGAGGCGAAAAACTGTTTTTT. Translation: CASSPGQGRGEKLFF.

This clonotype turned up a few times. The chain couples TRBV14 to TRBJ2-1, with 7 nucleotides matching TRBD2. The CDR3 has 13 amino acids. The germline gives CDR1 SGHDN, CDR2 FVKESK. J lost 12 bases, V lost 5 bases, and 10 bases had no gene match. As DNA, the CDR3 is TGTGCCAGCAGCGAGGCAGGGTCGGGGGGGCAGTTCTTC. Protein product: CASSEAGSGGQFF.

This clonotype was recorded a few times. The chain is built from TRBV6-2 or TRBV6-3 and TRBJ2-7, with 7 bases aligning to TRBD2. V was pared by 4 bases and J by 0 bases, with 12 bases of the junction left unmatched. The CDR3 consists of 17 residues. Germline values: CDR1 MNHEY, CDR2 SVGEGT. CDR3: CASSSGGTRASSYEQYF. The CDR3 bases are TGTGCCAGCAGTTCGGGAGGCACCCGCGCCAGCTCCTACGAGCAGTACTTC.